Listed here are 14 T cell receptor beta chains from one sample, sequenced in a study of CXCR3-negative and CXCR3-positive naive CD8 T cells. The TRB cDNA libraries were prepared by 5' RACE with UMI labels. TCRdb re-called the 5' RACE reads and catalogs CDR3 proteins one per entry, DNA excluded. Seen in this sample are some 120,000 distinct CDR3 sequences; the ten most common clones hold roughly 0.6%. The antigens of these receptors remain unknown. Study-level results: CXCR3-positive naive cells carried more hydrophobic TRB CDR3s than CXCR3-negative naive cells did.

Sequencing used naive CXCR3+ CD8+ T cells from blood. As for subset: CD45RO-CCR7+CD27+CD95- naive CD8+ T cells expressing CXCR3 (TNR3+). These receptor sequences come from a human donor in good health. Some clones in this sample may be carry-over from other donors' samples.

This chain links TRBV4-2 with TRBJ2-4; there is no DNA to check the TCRdb D call of TRBD1. This CDR3 comprises 15 residues. Germline-derived CDR1 and CDR2 are LGHNA and YNFKEQ. This CDR3 is CASSQQWTGKNIQYF.

The chain employs TRBV29-1 and TRBJ2-3; TCRdb indicates TRBD1, and absent DNA this call remains unverified. Per germline, CDR1 SQVTM and CDR2 ANQGSEA. The CDR3 has 14 amino acids. The CDR3 here is CSVGDRGRTDTQYF.

The J gene is TRBJ2-2, the V gene TRBV6-2 or TRBV6-3; without DNA, the TCRdb call of TRBD2 cannot be checked. Germline values: CDR1 MNHEY, CDR2 SVGEGT. This CDR3 region has 15 residues. CDR3 amino acids: CASSPWTSSTGELFF.

The chain carries TRBV20-1 and TRBJ1-2. Germline CDR1 is DFQATT and CDR2 is SNEGSKA (reference sequence). The CDR3 consists of 15 residues. The CDR3 sequence is CSARAGGREDSGYTF.

CDR3 region: CASSLVGGPADTQYF. V and J are TRBV5-1 and TRBJ2-3; TCRdb indicates TRBD2, and absent DNA this call remains unverified. The V gene's germline CDR1 is SGHRS and CDR2 YFSETQ. This CDR3 region has 15 residues.

The chain has TRBV4-3 and TRBJ1-2. Germline CDR1 is LGHNA and CDR2 is YSLEER. The CDR3 loop spans 14 amino acids. The CDR3 sequence: CASSQEDKLYGYTF.

The rearrangement links TRBV29-1 to TRBJ1-2; the TCRdb D gene call, TRBD1, has no DNA to confirm it. Germline CDR1 reads SQVTM; CDR2 reads ANQGSEA. The CDR3 is 15 residues long. The CDR3 loop reads CSVDRDTGVNYGYTF.

The chain couples TRBV19 to TRBJ2-7; TCRdb's D gene call, TRBD1, goes unchecked for lack of DNA. The CDR3 has 18 residues. Germline assignment: CDR1 LNHDA and CDR2 SQIVND (reference sequence). This CDR3 is CASSIGPRTPSRSYEQYF.

The chain couples TRBV20-1 to TRBJ2-1; TCRdb's D call, TRBD1, is unchecked because there is no DNA. CDR3 length equals 18 residues. Germline V gene lookup returns CDR1 DFQATT and CDR2 SNEGSKA (reference sequence). The CDR3: CSASPVVWQRGLYNEQFF.

The chain couples TRBV11-2 to TRBJ2-1. Germline CDR1 SGHAT, CDR2 FQNNGV. CDR3 length: 16 amino acids. This CDR3 is CASSLVVRSQYNEQFF.

V and J are TRBV12-3 or TRBV12-4 and TRBJ1-1; absent DNA, TCRdb's TRBD1 call cannot be checked. This CDR3 has 14 amino acids. The CDR3 sequence is CASSLGTGGFEAFF.

CDR3 residues: CASSPSGGRETQYF. This chain connects TRBV7-2 to TRBJ2-5; there is no DNA to check the TCRdb D call of TRBD2. Germline values: CDR1 SGHTA, CDR2 FQGNSA. The CDR3 runs to 14 residues.

The chain couples TRBV5-4 to TRBJ2-2; TCRdb picks TRBD2, but there is no DNA to check that call. This CDR3 has 15 residues. Per germline, CDR1 SGHNT and CDR2 YYREEE (reference sequence). CDR3 protein: CASSSLAVNTGELFF.

The gene calls are TRBV10-3 and TRBJ2-7; checking the TCRdb D call of TRBD1 is not possible without DNA. In germline, CDR1 is ENHRY, CDR2 SYGVKD. The CDR3 contains 16 residues. The CDR3 reads CAISAFRDRGTYEQYF.